The rows below give T cell receptor beta chains drawn from one sample of a study of blood T cell repertoires in COVID-19. Method: immunoSEQ multiplex PCR; TCRdb's copy keeps in-frame clones and lacks some. Of some 80,000 clones in the sample, around 79% were seen once. Sequencing was carried out using peripheral blood. The receptors originated from a woman older than 75 with active or convalescent COVID-19. CDR3s include the opening cysteine and the closing phenylalanine or tryptophan. The D gene is left open where the match is weak. Size tells how often a clone was seen (once, few, many) or the class of an expanded clone, and some rows leave it out.

v_gene: TRBV15
j_gene: TRBJ2-5
abundance: NA
len: 16
d_gene: TRBD2
CDR3aa: CATSGGSSGYQETQYF
CDR3nt: TGTGCCACCAGCGGGGGGTCTAGCGGTTATCAAGAGACCCAGTACTTC

v_gene: TRBV5-6
j_gene: TRBJ1-2
abundance: NA
len: 14
d_gene: NA
CDR3aa: CASSIETGHYGYTF
CDR3nt: TGTGCCAGCAGCATTGAAACAGGGCACTATGGCTACACCTTC

v_gene: TRBV9
j_gene: TRBJ2-1
abundance: NA
len: 16
d_gene: TRBD2
CDR3aa: CASSPEGGRPRNEQFF
CDR3nt: TGTGCCAGCTCTCCGGAGGGCGGGAGACCCCGCAATGAGCAGTTCTTC

v_gene: TRBV5-4
j_gene: TRBJ1-2
abundance: NA
len: 14
d_gene: TRBD1
CDR3aa: CASSSGQGATGYTF
CDR3nt: TGTGCCAGCAGCTCAGGACAGGGGGCGACGGGCTACACCTTC

v_gene: TRBV2
j_gene: TRBJ1-2
abundance: NA
len: 12
d_gene: NA
CDR3aa: CARGTAGYGYTF
CDR3nt: TGTGCCAGAGGGACTGCAGGTTATGGCTACACCTTC

v_gene: TRBV29-1
j_gene: TRBJ2-7
abundance: NA
len: 13
d_gene: TRBD2
CDR3aa: CSVRLATLGEQYF
CDR3nt: TGCAGCGTGAGACTAGCGACCTTGGGGGAGCAGTACTTC

v_gene: TRBV4-1
j_gene: TRBJ2-7
abundance: once
len: 14
d_gene: TRBD1
CDR3aa: CASSQGTGGGEQYF
CDR3nt: TGCGCCAGCAGCCAAGGGACAGGGGGCGGCGAGCAGTACTTC

v_gene: TRBV7-9
j_gene: TRBJ2-5
abundance: NA
len: 15
d_gene: TRBD1
CDR3aa: CASSPKTGFGETQYF
CDR3nt: TGTGCCAGCAGCCCAAAGACAGGGTTTGGAGAGACCCAGTACTTC

v_gene: TRBV18
j_gene: TRBJ2-3
abundance: NA
len: 17
d_gene: TRBD2
CDR3aa: CASSLIDTQTSAPTQYF
CDR3nt: TGTGCCAGCTCACTTATCGATACACAGACTAGCGCGCCTACGCAGTATTTT

v_gene: TRBV7-2
j_gene: TRBJ1-2
abundance: NA
len: 16
d_gene: TRBD1
CDR3aa: CASSGGGTGANYGYTF
CDR3nt: TGTGCCAGCAGCGGGGGGGGGACAGGAGCTAACTATGGCTACACCTTC

v_gene: TRBV27
j_gene: TRBJ2-5
abundance: few
len: 19
d_gene: TRBD2
CDR3aa: CASSLIPGLAGETRETQYF
CDR3nt: TGTGCCAGCAGTTTAATCCCGGGACTAGCGGGGGAAACCAGGGAGACCCAGTACTTC

v_gene: TRBV6-7
j_gene: TRBJ2-7
abundance: NA
len: 17
d_gene: TRBD2
CDR3aa: CASSYSALAGSPYEQYF
CDR3nt: TGTGCCAGCAGTTACTCGGCACTAGCGGGATCTCCCTACGAGCAGTACTTC

v_gene: TRBV7-6
j_gene: TRBJ2-2
abundance: NA
len: 13
d_gene: NA
CDR3aa: CASSLLPRGELFF
CDR3nt: TGTGCCAGCAGCTTATTGCCGCGGGGGGAGCTGTTTTTT

v_gene: TRBV19
j_gene: TRBJ2-2
abundance: once
len: 14
d_gene: NA
CDR3aa: CASSIVRGTGELFF
CDR3nt: TGTGCCAGTAGTATAGTTCGGGGCACCGGGGAGCTGTTTTTT

v_gene: TRBV5-1
j_gene: TRBJ1-2
abundance: NA
len: 14
d_gene: NA
CDR3aa: CASSLGQGNYGYTF
CDR3nt: TGCGCCAGCAGCTTGGGCCAGGGAAACTATGGCTACACCTTC

v_gene: TRBV5-1
j_gene: TRBJ2-1
abundance: NA
len: 17
d_gene: TRBD2
CDR3aa: CASSLGLAGGTYNEQFF
CDR3nt: TGCGCCAGCAGCTTGGGACTAGCGGGGGGGACCTACAATGAGCAGTTCTTC

v_gene: TRBV5-1
j_gene: TRBJ2-3
abundance: NA
len: 15
d_gene: NA
CDR3aa: CASSFPGLPFDTQYF
CDR3nt: TGCGCCAGCAGTTTCCCGGGACTTCCCTTTGATACGCAGTATTTT

v_gene: TRBV6-2/TRBV6-3
j_gene: TRBJ2-7
abundance: NA
len: 16
d_gene: TRBD2
CDR3aa: CASSYWRGFGSYEQYF
CDR3nt: TGTGCCAGCAGTTACTGGCGGGGGTTCGGCTCCTACGAGCAGTACTTC

v_gene: TRBV2
j_gene: TRBJ2-5
abundance: NA
len: 12
d_gene: TRBD1
CDR3aa: CATQGSQETQYF
CDR3nt: TGTGCCACACAGGGGTCCCAAGAGACCCAGTACTTC

v_gene: TRBV5-5
j_gene: TRBJ1-1
abundance: NA
len: 14
d_gene: NA
CDR3aa: CASSHLTVNTEAFF
CDR3nt: TGTGCCAGCAGCCACCTCACAGTGAACACTGAAGCTTTCTTT

v_gene: TRBV7-8
j_gene: TRBJ2-1
abundance: NA
len: 15
d_gene: NA
CDR3aa: CASSLLGTRDHEQFF
CDR3nt: TGTGCCAGCAGCTTATTGGGAACTAGAGACCATGAGCAGTTCTTC

v_gene: TRBV9
j_gene: TRBJ1-1
abundance: NA
len: 13
d_gene: NA
CDR3aa: CASSQASNTEAFF
CDR3nt: TGTGCCAGCAGCCAAGCATCGAACACTGAAGCTTTCTTT

v_gene: TRBV2
j_gene: TRBJ1-1
abundance: few
len: 10
d_gene: NA
CDR3aa: CASIISRAFF
CDR3nt: TGTGCCAGCATCATCTCACGGGCTTTCTTT

v_gene: TRBV18
j_gene: TRBJ2-2
abundance: NA
len: 16
d_gene: TRBD2
CDR3aa: CASSPHTSATGGELFF
CDR3nt: TGTGCCAGCTCACCACATACTAGCGCTACCGGGGGGGAGCTGTTTTTT

v_gene: TRBV3-1/TRBV3-2
j_gene: TRBJ1-6
abundance: NA
len: 15
d_gene: NA
CDR3aa: CASRTSGVYNSPLHF
CDR3nt: TGTGCCAGCAGGACCTCAGGGGTGTATAATTCACCCCTCCACTTT

v_gene: TRBV3-1/TRBV3-2
j_gene: TRBJ2-6
abundance: NA
len: 16
d_gene: NA
CDR3aa: CASETGLSSGANVLTF
CDR3nt: TGTGCCAGCGAAACAGGGTTATCCTCTGGGGCCAACGTCCTGACTTTC

v_gene: TRBV14
j_gene: TRBJ2-5
abundance: NA
len: 16
d_gene: TRBD2
CDR3aa: CASSSQLAGGGETQYF
CDR3nt: TGTGCCAGCAGCTCTCAGCTAGCGGGAGGGGGAGAGACCCAGTACTTC

v_gene: TRBV7-2
j_gene: TRBJ2-7
abundance: NA
len: 18
d_gene: TRBD2
CDR3aa: CASSPTPLAAHLSYEQYF
CDR3nt: TGTGCCAGCAGCCCAACCCCACTAGCGGCACACCTCTCCTACGAGCAGTACTTC

v_gene: TRBV7-9
j_gene: TRBJ2-1
abundance: NA
len: 13
d_gene: NA
CDR3aa: CASSLYRGNEQFF
CDR3nt: TGTGCCAGCAGCTTATACAGAGGGAATGAGCAGTTCTTC

v_gene: TRBV12-2
j_gene: TRBJ1-5
abundance: NA
len: 19
d_gene: NA
CDR3aa: CASRLAPGRGLCSNQPQHF
CDR3nt: TGTGCAAGTCGCTTAGCCCCGGGTAGGGGCCTATGTAGCAATCAGCCCCAGCATTTT

v_gene: TRBV4-3
j_gene: TRBJ2-2
abundance: NA
len: 17
d_gene: TRBD2
CDR3aa: CASSQEGLAGVTGELFF
CDR3nt: TGCGCCAGCAGCCAAGAGGGGCTAGCGGGAGTCACCGGGGAGCTGTTTTTT

v_gene: TRBV11-2
j_gene: TRBJ2-7
abundance: NA
len: 18
d_gene: TRBD1
CDR3aa: CASSLRFQGAGGVHEQYF
CDR3nt: TGTGCCAGCAGCTTAAGGTTTCAGGGGGCTGGCGGGGTACACGAGCAGTACTTC

v_gene: TRBV30
j_gene: TRBJ2-1
abundance: NA
len: 11
d_gene: NA
CDR3aa: CAWSDRSKQFF
CDR3nt: TGTGCCTGGAGTGATCGGTCTAAGCAGTTCTTC

v_gene: TRBV6-5
j_gene: TRBJ2-7
abundance: NA
len: 11
d_gene: NA
CDR3aa: CASSYFNEQYF
CDR3nt: TGTGCCAGCAGTTATTTCAACGAGCAGTACTTC

v_gene: TRBV19
j_gene: TRBJ1-5
abundance: NA
len: 13
d_gene: NA
CDR3aa: CASNGDVGQPQHF
CDR3nt: TGTGCCAGCAACGGGGATGTGGGTCAGCCCCAGCATTTT

v_gene: TRBV9
j_gene: TRBJ2-2
abundance: NA
len: 17
d_gene: TRBD2
CDR3aa: CASSVIAGGPSSGELFF
CDR3nt: TGTGCCAGCAGCGTCATAGCGGGAGGGCCCTCATCCGGGGAGCTGTTTTTT

v_gene: TRBV6-2/TRBV6-3
j_gene: TRBJ2-5
abundance: once
len: 16
d_gene: TRBD2
CDR3aa: CASSVTSGAPQETQYF
CDR3nt: TGTGCCAGCAGTGTGACTAGCGGGGCACCTCAAGAGACCCAGTACTTC

v_gene: TRBV6-5
j_gene: TRBJ2-5
abundance: NA
len: 14
d_gene: TRBD2
CDR3aa: CASSYSTSGSWKYF
CDR3nt: TGTGCCAGCAGTTACTCGACTAGCGGGAGTTGGAAGTACTTC

v_gene: TRBV27
j_gene: TRBJ2-3
abundance: NA
len: 12
d_gene: NA
CDR3aa: CASWRRTDTQYF
CDR3nt: TGTGCCAGCTGGAGGAGAACAGATACGCAGTATTTT

v_gene: TRBV11-2
j_gene: TRBJ2-1
abundance: NA
len: 17
d_gene: TRBD2
CDR3aa: CASSSLAGISSYNEQFF
CDR3nt: TGTGCCAGCAGCTCACTAGCGGGCATTAGCTCCTACAATGAGCAGTTCTTC

v_gene: TRBV27
j_gene: TRBJ2-3
abundance: NA
len: 15
d_gene: TRBD2
CDR3aa: CASRGLAGATDTQYF
CDR3nt: TGTGCCAGCAGGGGTTTAGCGGGCGCCACAGATACGCAGTATTTT

v_gene: TRBV2
j_gene: TRBJ1-6
abundance: NA
len: 20
d_gene: TRBD1
CDR3aa: CASSGKAGQGWVTYNSPLHF
CDR3nt: TGTGCCAGCAGTGGAAAGGCGGGACAGGGATGGGTAACCTATAATTCACCCCTCCACTTT

v_gene: TRBV19
j_gene: TRBJ2-2
abundance: few
len: 16
d_gene: NA
CDR3aa: CASSHTRQVWTGELFF
CDR3nt: TGTGCCAGTAGTCACACCAGACAGGTTTGGACCGGGGAGCTGTTTTTT

v_gene: TRBV5-1
j_gene: TRBJ1-1
abundance: few
len: 17
d_gene: TRBD1
CDR3aa: CASSLRGMDRANTEAFF
CDR3nt: TGCGCCAGCAGCTTGCGGGGAATGGACAGGGCGAACACTGAAGCTTTCTTT

v_gene: TRBV10-3
j_gene: TRBJ2-7
abundance: NA
len: 14
d_gene: NA
CDR3aa: CAISGSGNTYEQYF
CDR3nt: TGTGCCATCAGCGGCTCGGGTAATACCTACGAGCAGTACTTC

v_gene: TRBV11-2
j_gene: TRBJ2-7
abundance: NA
len: 15
d_gene: TRBD2
CDR3aa: CASSRPPRERGEQYF
CDR3nt: TGTGCCAGCAGCCGTCCACCCCGGGAGCGGGGCGAGCAGTACTTC

v_gene: TRBV11-1
j_gene: TRBJ2-7
abundance: NA
len: 16
d_gene: TRBD1
CDR3aa: CASSEGVAGGSYEQYF
CDR3nt: TGTGCCAGCAGCGAAGGGGTTGCAGGGGGAAGTTACGAGCAGTACTTC

v_gene: TRBV11-3
j_gene: TRBJ2-7
abundance: once
len: 13
d_gene: TRBD2
CDR3aa: CASSPGTSGEQYF
CDR3nt: TGTGCCAGCAGCCCCGGGACTAGCGGGGAGCAGTACTTC

v_gene: TRBV4-1
j_gene: TRBJ2-5
abundance: once
len: 15
d_gene: TRBD2
CDR3aa: CASSHGLAGWETQYF
CDR3nt: TGCGCCAGCAGCCATGGACTAGCGGGGTGGGAGACCCAGTACTTC